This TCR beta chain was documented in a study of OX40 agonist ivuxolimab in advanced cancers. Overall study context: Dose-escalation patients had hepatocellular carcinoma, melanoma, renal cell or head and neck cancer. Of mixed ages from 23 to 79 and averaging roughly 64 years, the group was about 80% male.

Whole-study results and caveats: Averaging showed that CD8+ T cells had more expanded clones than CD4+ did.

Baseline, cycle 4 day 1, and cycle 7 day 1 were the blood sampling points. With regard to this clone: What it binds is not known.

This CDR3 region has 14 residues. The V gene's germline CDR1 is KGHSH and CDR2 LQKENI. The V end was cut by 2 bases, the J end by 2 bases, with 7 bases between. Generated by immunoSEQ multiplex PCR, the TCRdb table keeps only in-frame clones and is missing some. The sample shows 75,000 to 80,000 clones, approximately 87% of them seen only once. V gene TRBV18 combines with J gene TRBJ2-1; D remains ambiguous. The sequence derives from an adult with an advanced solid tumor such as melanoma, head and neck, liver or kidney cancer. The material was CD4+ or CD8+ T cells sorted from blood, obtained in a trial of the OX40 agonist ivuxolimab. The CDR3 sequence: CASSPGEAYNEQFF. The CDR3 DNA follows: TGTGCCAGCTCACCAGGGGAAGCCTACAATGAGCAGTTCTTC.